This passage covers 27 T cell receptor beta chains from one sample sequenced in a study of T cells in Graves' hyperthyroidism and ophthalmopathy. Researchers took RNA transcripts and amplified the TCR beta CDR3 regions from them. HTBI primers were employed in a first-round RT-PCR of the TCR CDR3. TCRdb re-called the multiplex PCR reads through MiXCR, storing one row per CDR3 protein. The table shows 300,000 or so distinct CDR3 sequences, with around 15% occurring only once. The sample was blood. These TCRs come from a woman aged 55-70 years with Graves' ophthalmopathy.

This clonotype was found a few times. The chain combines TRBV9 with TRBJ1-4; D is undetermined. This CDR3 comprises 15 residues. Trimming left V 0 bases short and J 8 bases short, with 14 bases between. Germline CDR1 is SGDLS and CDR2 is YYNGEE. The CDR3: CASSVGSSVREKLFF. CDR3 in DNA: TGTGCCAGCAGCGTAGGCAGCTCCGTACGGGAAAAACTGTTTTTT.

In its sample, this clonotype was seen many times. The chain carries TRBV10-3 and TRBJ2-7; D is possibly TRBD2 (6 bases). V shed 8 bases and J shed 5 bases, with 13 bases lying between them. The CDR3 consists of 12 residues. Looked up from germline, CDR1 is ENHRY and CDR2 is SYGVKD. The CDR3 sequence: CAIRGNGDEQYF. DNA of the CDR3: TGTGCCATCCGGGGGAACGGGGACGAGCAGTACTTC.

This chain links TRBV20-1 with TRBJ1-1; D gene uncertain. The CDR3 spans 12 residues. CDR1 and CDR2 from the germline V gene are DFQATT and SNEGSKA (reference sequence). The CDR3 sequence: CNKPRTNTEAFF. CDR3 nucleotides: TGCAATAAGCCGAGGACCAACACTGAAGCTTTCTTT.

This clonotype was found a few times. CDR3 DNA sequence: TGTGCCAGCAGCTTTCAGGGTCCCTACGAGCAGTACTTC. It translates to CASSFQGPYEQYF. The chain combines TRBV11-2 with TRBJ2-7; D is perhaps TRBD1 (5 bases). Trimming took 3 bases from V and 2 from J, leaving 8 bases between them. There are 13 residues in the CDR3. Germline V lookup: CDR1 SGHAT, CDR2 FQNNGV.

This clonotype was counted only a few times. The V gene is TRBV10-3, the J gene TRBJ1-2; TRBD1 agrees at 11 bases. Germline trimming cut 2 bases from V and 6 bases from J; bases unmatched to any gene: 2. Looked up from germline, CDR1 is ENHRY and CDR2 is SYGVKD. The CDR3 runs 14 residues. The CDR3 region is CAISERDRGDGYTF. The DNA for the CDR3 is TGTGCCATCAGTGAGCGGGACAGGGGGGATGGCTACACCTTC.

The CDR3 loop reads CASSPGQGMKTQYF. The CDR3 bases are TGTGCCAGTAGTCCGGGACAGGGAATGAAGACCCAGTACTTC. J is TRBJ2-5 and V is TRBV19; TRBD1 matches at 9 bases. The CDR3 covers 14 residues. CDR1 is LNHDA, CDR2 SQIVND, per germline (reference sequence). With 5 bases clipped from V and 6 bases from J, the junction kept 7 bases outside the gene matches. The whole variable domain, filled in from reference TRBV19 and TRBJ2-5, reads DGGITQSPKYLFRKEGQNVTLSCEQNLNHDAMYWYRQDPGQGLRLIYYSQIVNDFQKGDIAEGYSVSREKKESFPLTVTSAQKNPTAFYLCASSPGQGMKTQYFGPGTRLLVL.

This clonotype was found a few times. V and J are TRBV3-1 and TRBJ2-5; perhaps TRBD1 as D (6 bases). Germline V gene data show CDR1 as LGHDT and CDR2 as YNNKEL (reference sequence). This CDR3 has 18 residues. The germline V and J ends were trimmed by 4 bases and 5 bases, with 26 bases remaining between them. CDR3 in DNA: TGTGCCAGCAGCCGCACCAAAGGGGACAACCACGGACGGGAGACCCAGTACTTC. Residues: CASSRTKGDNHGRETQYF.

This clonotype was counted ten times or more. This chain connects TRBV14 to TRBJ1-1; D perhaps matches TRBD1 (5 bases). The CDR3 contains 16 residues. The germline V and J ends were trimmed by 1 base and 0 bases, with 12 bases remaining between them. Per germline, CDR1 SGHDN and CDR2 FVKESK. The CDR3 region has the DNA TGTGCCAGCAGCCAAGTGGGGGGATTGGTGAACACTGAAGCTTTCTTT. It encodes CASSQVGGLVNTEAFF. The full variable domain, rest sourced from reference TRBV14 and TRBJ1-1, is EAGVTQFPSHSVIEKGQTVTLRCDPISGHDNLYWYRRVMGKEIKFLLHFVKESKQDESGMPNNRFLAERTGGTYSTLKVQPAELEDSGVYFCASSQVGGLVNTEAFFGQGTRLTVV.

In this sample, this clonotype turned up once. The chain couples TRBV19 to TRBJ1-3; D uncertain. The CDR3 has 15 residues. CDR1 LNHDA and CDR2 SQIVND come from the germline V gene (reference sequence). V lost 7 bases and J lost 0, with 13 bases in between. Here the CDR3 reads CASKDPGFSGNTIYF. The CDR3 DNA reads TGTGCCAGTAAAGATCCGGGTTTCTCTGGAAACACCATATATTTT.

Only a few counts were recorded for this clonotype. The J gene is TRBJ2-2, the V gene TRBV20-1; TRBD1 matches 10 bases. Germline V gene lookup returns CDR1 DFQATT and CDR2 SNEGSKA (reference sequence). The CDR3 loop spans 16 amino acids. The trim removed 0 bases at V and 5 bases at J, leaving 6 bases unmatched. The CDR3 region has the DNA TGCAGTGCTAGAGAGGCGGGACAGGGGACTACCGGGGAGCTGTTTTTT. This encodes CSAREAGQGTTGELFF.

This clonotype was found many times. The chain uses TRBV6-1 and TRBJ1-1; D is perhaps TRBD1 (6 bases). The CDR3 length is 13 residues. The germline CDR1 and CDR2 sequences are MNHNS and SASEGT. The ends were cut back, 3 bases at V and 1 base at J, with 6 bases in the middle. CDR3 loop: CASSETGNTEAFF. The CDR3 coding sequence is TGTGCCAGCAGTGAGACAGGGAACACTGAAGCTTTCTTT.

This clonotype has a count of ten or more. The chain employs TRBV19 and TRBJ1-2; D is unresolved. Germline V gene lookup returns CDR1 LNHDA and CDR2 SQIVND (reference sequence). This CDR3 contains 14 residues. V lost 3 bases and J lost 3, with 11 bases in between. CDR3 sequence reads: CASSIFGEDYGYTF. In DNA form, the CDR3 reads TGTGCCAGTAGTATTTTCGGGGAGGACTATGGCTACACCTTC. Drawing the rest from reference TRBV19 and TRBJ1-2, the complete variable domain is DGGITQSPKYLFRKEGQNVTLSCEQNLNHDAMYWYRQDPGQGLRLIYYSQIVNDFQKGDIAEGYSVSREKKESFPLTVTSAQKNPTAFYLCASSIFGEDYGYTFGSGTRLTVV.

The gene calls are TRBV27 and TRBJ1-2, with 8 bases matching TRBD1. V was clipped by 8 bases and J by 4 bases; unmatched bases: 12. This CDR3 spans 15 amino acids. The germline gives CDR1 MNHEY, CDR2 SMNVEV (reference sequence). The CDR3 here is CASHSDRGYGYGYTF. The CDR3 DNA reads as TGTGCCAGCCACTCTGACAGGGGTTATGGCTATGGCTACACCTTC.

The sample holds a few counts of this clonotype. The chain employs TRBV12-3 or TRBV12-4 and TRBJ2-1; D possibly corresponds to TRBD1 (6 bases). V shed 7 bases and J shed 7 bases, with 17 bases lying between them. This CDR3 comprises 14 residues. The CDR3 nucleotides are TGTGCCAGCATCCCGGACAGTTTGCTTAATGAGCAGTTCTTC. Its translation: CASIPDSLLNEQFF.

V usage is TRBV18 and J usage is TRBJ1-2, with 9 bases identical to TRBD1. The germline CDR1 and CDR2 sequences are KGHSH and LQKENI. The ends lost 3 bases at V and 8 bases at J; junction bases unmatched: 10. The CDR3 consists of 15 residues. The CDR3 bases are TGTGCCAGCTCACCCACATCAAGGACAGGGGAAGGCTACACCTTC. Its translation is CASSPTSRTGEGYTF.

This clonotype was observed at least ten times. The rearrangement joins TRBV20-1 to TRBJ2-1, with D possibly called TRBD1 or TRBD2 (5 bases each). In germline, CDR1 is DFQATT, CDR2 SNEGSKA (reference sequence). Trimming pared 5 bases from V and 8 bases from J, leaving 16 bases between. This CDR3 region has 13 residues. The CDR3 DNA reads as TGCAGTGCTTTCGGACCGATGGGGGATGAGCAGTTCTTC. This encodes CSAFGPMGDEQFF.

This clonotype was detected only a few times. The chain has TRBV20-1 and TRBJ1-2; D unresolved. Deletions cut 0 bases from V and 7 bases from J, with 12 bases between. The CDR3 length is 13 residues. Germline V lookup: CDR1 DFQATT, CDR2 SNEGSKA (reference sequence). The CDR3 DNA is TGCAGTGCTAGAGATCACCGGGCAAGTGGCTACACCTTC. Translating it yields CSARDHRASGYTF.

This clonotype was counted at least ten times. The gene calls are TRBV20-1 and TRBJ1-5; D is ambiguous. This CDR3 is 14 amino acids long. In germline, CDR1 is DFQATT, CDR2 SNEGSKA (reference sequence). The V end was cut by 3 bases, the J end by 3 bases, with 12 bases between. The CDR3 sequence: CSASKDYDNQPQHF. In DNA form, the CDR3 reads TGCAGTGCTAGTAAGGACTACGACAATCAGCCCCAGCATTTT.

This clonotype showed up many times. This rearrangement joins TRBV6-5 to TRBJ2-1; D gene unclear. V was clipped by 0 bases and J by 4 bases, with 4 bases between them. The length of the CDR3 is 13 residues. The germline V gene encodes CDR1 MNHEY and CDR2 SVGAGI. This chain's CDR3 is CASSYSGYNEQFF. As DNA, the CDR3 is TGTGCCAGCAGTTACTCGGGGTACAATGAGCAGTTCTTC.

This clonotype has a count of ten or more. The chain combines TRBV2 with TRBJ2-2; tentative D call: TRBD1 (7 bases). Deletions cut 1 base from V and 7 bases from J, with 13 bases between. The CDR3 spans 15 residues. Germline V lookup: CDR1 SNHLY, CDR2 FYNNEI. The DNA of the CDR3 is TGTGCCAGCAGTGAAGTGGCAGGGGGGAACGGGGAGCTGTTTTTT. It codes for CASSEVAGGNGELFF.

Ten or more counts support this clonotype. The gene calls are TRBV28 and TRBJ2-3; 10 bases fit TRBD2. V lost 2 bases to trimming and J lost 4 bases; unmatched junction nucleotides: 9. Germline CDR1 is MDHEN and CDR2 is SYDVKM. CDR3 length: 17 amino acids. The CDR3 nucleotides read TGTGCCAGCAGTTTACACCCAGCGGGAGGGCCTGCAGATACGCAGTATTTT. Residues: CASSLHPAGGPADTQYF.

Many counts were recorded for this clonotype. The rearrangement links TRBV2 to TRBJ1-2; possible D gene TRBD1, 5 bases. Trimming removed 8 bases at V and 3 bases at J, with 13 bases between. This CDR3 contains 13 residues. From germline, CDR1 is SNHLY and CDR2 FYNNEI. CDR3 amino acids: CASGTDWDYGYTF. The CDR3 coding sequence is TGTGCCAGCGGGACCGACTGGGACTATGGCTACACCTTC.

Many counts were recorded for this clonotype. This CDR3 is CASRTQGAYGYTF. The CDR3 region has the DNA TGTGCCAGCAGGACCCAGGGGGCCTATGGCTACACCTTC. This chain uses TRBV2 with TRBJ1-2; TRBD1 matches at 8 bases. Germline CDR1 SNHLY, CDR2 FYNNEI. This CDR3 comprises 13 residues. Unmatched junction bases numbered 4, after V lost 6 bases and J lost 4 bases.

The V and J genes are TRBV20-1 and TRBJ2-5, with 7 nucleotides matching TRBD1. The CDR3 runs to 13 residues. CDR1 is DFQATT and CDR2 is SNEGSKA in the germline V gene (reference sequence). V lost 5 bases, J lost 5 bases, and 8 bases stayed unmatched. The CDR3 spells CSAPDRVSETQYF. DNA for the CDR3: TGCAGTGCTCCCGACAGGGTGTCGGAGACCCAGTACTTC.

This chain uses TRBV5-1 with TRBJ2-5, with 7 bases lining up with TRBD1. Germline V lookup: CDR1 SGHRS, CDR2 YFSETQ. The CDR3 extends over 16 amino acids. With 0 bases clipped from V and 6 bases from J, the junction kept 11 bases outside the gene matches. The CDR3 protein is CASSLVGEQGFQTQYF. The CDR3 DNA follows: TGCGCCAGCAGCTTGGTCGGGGAACAGGGGTTTCAGACCCAGTACTTC.

The rearrangement links TRBV24-1 to TRBJ2-5, with unresolved D. The germline gives CDR1 KGHDR, CDR2 SFDVKD. This CDR3 region has 12 residues. Trimming pared 4 bases from V and 4 bases from J, leaving 6 bases between. The CDR3 loop reads CATSDLLETQYF. CDR3 nucleotides: TGTGCCACCAGTGACCTTTTAGAGACCCAGTACTTC.

This clonotype occurred a few times. The rearrangement links TRBV20-1 to TRBJ2-5; the D gene is possibly TRBD1 (6 bases). Trimming took 5 bases from V and 14 from J, leaving 15 bases between them. Germline V gene sequence: CDR1 DFQATT, CDR2 SNEGSKA (reference sequence). This CDR3 spans 10 amino acids. The CDR3 protein is CSAYRQVQYF. Written as DNA, the CDR3 is TGCAGTGCTTATAGACAGGTTCAATACTTC.